The clone carrying this T cell receptor (beta chain) has at least ten counts. Amplification of TCR beta CDR3 regions used RNA as the template. Initially, a first-round RT-PCR of the TCR CDR3 employed the HTBI primer set. Each CDR3 protein is one row after TCRdb ran MiXCR on the multiplex PCR reads. In the table there are around 600,000 distinct CDR3 sequences, approximately 15% of which are singletons. This sample is drawn from a study of T cells in Graves' hyperthyroidism and ophthalmopathy. V shed 0 bases and J shed 8 bases, with 8 bases lying between them. Germline CDR1 is LGHDT and CDR2 is YNNKEL (reference sequence). This CDR3 is 13 amino acids long. The study excluded patients with uncontrolled infection, other autoimmune disease, pregnancy or lactation. Used for diagnoses were clinical symptoms, serum thyroxine and TRAb, thyroid ultrasound and orbital computed tomography. From approximately 9.5 ml of fresh peripheral blood, PBMCs were isolated.

The source of this sequence is a woman between 18 and 30 years old with Graves' ophthalmopathy. The sample comprised blood. The chain links TRBV3-1 to TRBJ2-1; D is possibly TRBD2 (6 bases). CDR3 bases: TGTGCCAGCAGCCAAGACAGGAGGGATGAGCAGTTCTTC. Amino acid sequence: CASSQDRRDEQFF.